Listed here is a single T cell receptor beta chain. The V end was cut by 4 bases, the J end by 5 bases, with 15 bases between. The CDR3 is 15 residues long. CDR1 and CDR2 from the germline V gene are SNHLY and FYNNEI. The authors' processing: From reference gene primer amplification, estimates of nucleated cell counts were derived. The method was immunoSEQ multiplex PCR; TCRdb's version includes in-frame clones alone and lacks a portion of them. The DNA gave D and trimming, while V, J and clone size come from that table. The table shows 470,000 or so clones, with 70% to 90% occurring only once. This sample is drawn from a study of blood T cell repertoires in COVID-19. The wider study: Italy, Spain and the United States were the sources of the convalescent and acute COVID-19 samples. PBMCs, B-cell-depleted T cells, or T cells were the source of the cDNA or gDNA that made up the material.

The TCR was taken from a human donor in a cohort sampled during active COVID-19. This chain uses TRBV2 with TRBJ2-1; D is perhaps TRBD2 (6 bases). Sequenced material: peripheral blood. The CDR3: CASSVEGLSNNEQFF. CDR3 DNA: TGTGCCAGCAGTGTGGAGGGCCTGAGTAACAATGAGCAGTTCTTC. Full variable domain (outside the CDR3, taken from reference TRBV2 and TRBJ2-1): EPEVTQTPSHQVTQMGQEVILRCVPISNHLYFYWYRQILGQKVEFLVSFYNNEISEKSEIFDDQFSVERPDGSNFTLKIRSTKLEDSAMYFCASSVEGLSNNEQFFGPGTRLTVL.